These T cell receptor beta chains were read from a single sample in a study of OX40 agonist ivuxolimab in advanced cancers. Clones were read by immunoSEQ multiplex PCR, and TCRdb kept only the in-frame ones, dropping some. The sample shows tens of thousands of clones, around 84% of them seen only once. The sequencing here drew on CD4+ or CD8+ T cells sorted from blood, taken in a trial of the OX40 agonist ivuxolimab. These receptors were obtained from an adult with an advanced solid tumor such as melanoma, head and neck, liver or kidney cancer. Each CDR3 is given with its conserved first and last residue. D genes are given only for firm matches. Only part of the rows carry a size: once, few, many, or a class if the clone is expanded.

D,V,size,J,DNA,CDR3
TRBD1,TRBV19,-,TRBJ1-5,TGTGCCAGTAGTATGGGGACAGAGAAGGGCCAGCCCCAGCATTTT,CASSMGTEKGQPQHF
TRBD1,TRBV19,-,TRBJ2-4,TGTGCCAGTAGTATCAGTGACCGCGCGACAGGGGGGATTCAGTACTTC,CASSISDRATGGIQYF
-,TRBV19,-,TRBJ2-3,TGTGCCAGTAGGCTTGAGTTAAGGACAGATACGCAGTATTTT,CASRLELRTDTQYF
-,TRBV7-3,medium-sized,TRBJ1-1,TGTGCCAGCAGCTTAAACAGGGACACTGAAGCTTTCTTT,CASSLNRDTEAFF
TRBD1,TRBV6-1,-,TRBJ2-7,TGTGCCAGCAGCCAAAGACAGGGGGGAGGCGAGCAGTACTTC,CASSQRQGGGEQYF
-,TRBV29-1,-,TRBJ2-5,TGCAGCGTGGAGGGGTTAGAGAGGGAGACCCAGTACTTC,CSVEGLERETQYF
-,TRBV15,-,TRBJ1-5,TGTGCCACCAGCAGAGATATCAGGGAATTTCAGCCCCAGCATTTT,CATSRDIREFQPQHF
TRBD1,TRBV19,-,TRBJ1-6,TGTGCCAGTAGTATAGAGGCCAGGGGGAATAATTCACCCCTCCACTTT,CASSIEARGNNSPLHF
-,TRBV5-1,-,TRBJ1-2,TGCGCCAGCAGCTTAAGTGGGAGCTTCTATGGCTACACCTTC,CASSLSGSFYGYTF
TRBD1,TRBV27,-,TRBJ1-2,TGTGCCAGCAGGCCTTCGGACAGGGGTTGGGGCTACACCTTC,CASRPSDRGWGYTF
-,TRBV7-9,few,TRBJ1-2,TGTGCCAGCAGCCTGAACTATGGCTACACCTTC,CASSLNYGYTF
-,TRBV6-5,-,TRBJ1-1,TGTGCCAGCAGTCCTACCCCGGACTGGAACACTGAAGCTTTCTTT,CASSPTPDWNTEAFF
TRBD1,TRBV5-4,-,TRBJ1-1,TGTGCCAGCAGCCTCGGACAGGTTGAAGCTTTCTTT,CASSLGQVEAFF
-,TRBV6-1,-,TRBJ1-2,TGTGCCAGCAGTGAAGAAGTGTCGCTAGCTAACTATGGCTACACCTTC,CASSEEVSLANYGYTF
-,TRBV29-1,once,TRBJ2-2,TGCAGCGTCGAAGGGGAACCTCGACCCGGGGAGCTGTTTTTT,CSVEGEPRPGELFF
-,TRBV7-2,-,TRBJ1-1,TGTGCCAGCAGCTTAGGGGACGGTTACACTGAAGCTTTCTTT,CASSLGDGYTEAFF
TRBD1,TRBV6-5,-,TRBJ1-4,TGTGCCAGTAAAAACCCGGACAGGGGCCGAAAACTGTTTTTT,CASKNPDRGRKLFF
-,TRBV2,-,TRBJ2-3,TGTGCCAGCAGAGGGACATTCTCCGCCCGCGGCACAGATACGCAGTATTTT,CASRGTFSARGTDTQYF
-,TRBV2,-,TRBJ1-2,TGTGCCAGCAGTGAATTGCAGGGCATCTATGGCTACACCTTC,CASSELQGIYGYTF
-,TRBV7-9,few,TRBJ1-1,TGTGCCAGCAGCCCGGGACGGGGGGAAACTGAAGCTTTCTTT,CASSPGRGETEAFF
-,TRBV6-1,-,TRBJ2-3,TGTGCCAGCTCGCCCGGACCGGGAGATACGCAGTATTTT,CASSPGPGDTQYF
-,TRBV9,-,TRBJ1-2,TGTGCCAGCAGCTCACAGGTTTCTAACTATGGCTACACCTTC,CASSSQVSNYGYTF
TRBD2,TRBV7-2,-,TRBJ2-3,TGTGCCAGCAGCTTGGTTGGCGGGGGTCCTAGCACAGATACGCAGTATTTT,CASSLVGGGPSTDTQYF